This T cell receptor beta chain was found in a study of T-cell memory formation after mild COVID-19. Looking at the study overall: In these data, TCR clusters were largely donor specific. Study findings and constraints: Later expanders leaned CD4+, whereas day 15 to 85 contracting clones were balanced CD4/CD8. Clones that contracted clustered mainly in CM and EM if CD4+ and in EMRA if CD8+. There were some responding clones in pre-infection memory, which suggested that cross-reactive memory had joined.

Each CDR3 protein is one row after TCRdb ran MiXCR on the 5' RACE reads. Altogether under 450,000 distinct CDR3 sequences are present, 20% to 25% being singletons, with the ten largest covering around a fifth. As concerns this clonotype: Its antigen is as yet unknown.

CDR3 length: 15 residues. Germline CDR1 and CDR2: MNHEY and SVGEGT. Trimming stripped 3 bases from V and 2 bases from J, with 10 bases between. This clonotype was sampled from a man between 18 and 29 years old who had mild COVID-19 (a few samples of this study predate the infection). Cell type and time point are not known. The J gene is TRBJ2-2, the V gene TRBV6-2 or TRBV6-3; D not resolved. The source material was PBMCs or a T cell subset sorted from them (not recorded which). The CDR3 is CASSYLTQNTGELFF. CDR3 sequence (DNA): TGTGCCAGCAGTTATTTGACCCAAAACACCGGGGAGCTGTTTTTT.